These 21 T cell receptor beta chains came from one sample sequenced in a study of T cell repertoires in cytomegalovirus infection. Antigens of these TCRs are unknown. TCRdb re-derived calls from the reads in MiXCR, one entry per CDR3 protein. The table records about 340,000 distinct CDR3 sequences, almost 30% of them present only once. The sample consisted of cultured PBMCs, taken from culture after CMV antigen stimulation. Receptors were obtained from a human donor in good health (CMV status not recorded). Some clones in this sample may be carry-over from other donors' samples.

V gene TRBV6-7 combines with J gene TRBJ2-5, with D perhaps matching TRBD1 (6 bases). TRBV6-7 counts as an open reading frame of uncertain function. CDR3 size: 12 residues. Trimming removed 10 bases from V and 5 bases from J, with 14 bases in between. The CDR3 loop reads CAMPRGDETQYF. In DNA form, the CDR3 reads TGTGCCATGCCCAGGGGCGACGAGACCCAGTACTTC.

J is TRBJ2-1 and V is TRBV6-4; D possibly uses TRBD1 or TRBD2 (5 bases each). CDR3 length: 15 amino acids. V was trimmed by 2 bases and J by 7 bases, leaving 15 bases between them. CDR1 and CDR2 (germline): MRHNA, SNTAGT. The CDR3 DNA sequence: TGTGCCAGCAGTGACGAGGTGGGGGTGGGGAATGAGCAGTTCTTC. Translating gives CASSDEVGVGNEQFF.

This clonotype was recorded at least ten times. The chain carries TRBV28 and TRBJ2-7; 10 nucleotides line up with TRBD2. Unmatched junction bases numbered 11, after V lost 7 bases and J lost 2 bases. The germline V gene encodes CDR1 MDHEN and CDR2 SYDVKM. The CDR3 runs to 16 residues. This chain's CDR3 is CASNGAGGTATYEQYF. The CDR3 nucleotides are TGTGCCAGCAACGGAGCGGGGGGGACAGCAACCTACGAGCAGTACTTC.

The chain has TRBV7-3 and TRBJ2-1; 8 bases map to TRBD1. V was pared by 2 bases and J by 6 bases, with 6 bases of the junction left unmatched. The CDR3 is made up of 15 amino acids. Germline CDR1 reads SGHTA; CDR2 reads FQGTGA. Here the CDR3 DNA reads TGTGCCAGCAGCTTAGGACAGGGTATGTTCAATGAGCAGTTCTTC. Its protein product is CASSLGQGMFNEQFF.

This clonotype has a count of ten or more. The chain carries TRBV13 and TRBJ2-5; weak D call: TRBD2 (6 bases). The CDR3 is 13 amino acids. CDR1 is PRHDT, CDR2 FYEKMQ, per germline (reference sequence). The V gene lost 0 bases and the J gene lost 5 bases, with 7 bases spanning the gap. CDR3 loop: CASSLGEGETQYF. DNA for the CDR3: TGTGCCAGCAGCTTAGGGGAGGGGGAGACCCAGTACTTC.

The V call is TRBV19, the J call TRBJ2-5; 11 bases fit TRBD2. Trimming took 11 bases from V and 8 from J; bases not matched to a gene: 4. The CDR3 has 11 residues. Germline CDR1 and CDR2: LNHDA and SQIVND (reference sequence). CDR3 coding DNA: TGTGCCTCCGGGACTAGCGGTACCCAGTACTTC. This gives the protein CASGTSGTQYF.

The J gene is TRBJ2-2, the V gene TRBV7-3; 12 positions agree with TRBD1. The CDR3 covers 17 residues. Germline CDR1 SGHTA, CDR2 FQGTGA. V lost 5 bases to trimming and J lost 4 bases; unmatched junction nucleotides: 8. CDR3 coding DNA: TGTGCCAGCAGCCTAGGGGGACAGGGGGCCGGCACCGGGGAGCTGTTTTTT. Its protein is CASSLGGQGAGTGELFF.

V and J are TRBV12-3 or TRBV12-4 and TRBJ2-1, with no clear D. CDR3 length: 13 residues. The V and J ends lost 5 bases and 6 bases respectively, with 11 bases between them. In nucleotides, the CDR3 is TGTGCCAGCAGTCTCCGACAAGCCAATGAGCAGTTCTTC. Protein product: CASSLRQANEQFF.

In its sample, this clonotype was seen a few times. The chain is built from TRBV28 and TRBJ1-4; possible D gene TRBD1, 6 bases. Trimming shortened V by 6 bases and J by 7 bases, and 12 bases separated the two germline ends. CDR1 is MDHEN and CDR2 is SYDVKM in the germline V gene. The CDR3 loop spans 13 amino acids. The CDR3 DNA is TGTGCCAGCAGGCGCCAGGGGAGTGAAAAACTGTTTTTT. The encoded protein is CASRRQGSEKLFF.

As for this clonotype: The CDR3 does not close with the conserved phenylalanine or tryptophan, likely indicating a read error. This chain connects TRBV19 to TRBJ1-6; no clear D gene. The ends were cut back, 6 bases at V and 2 bases at J, with 23 bases in the middle. The CDR3 has 19 residues. The germline V gene has CDR1 LNHDA and CDR2 SQIVND (reference sequence). The CDR3 region is CASSEWDSGFKPYNSPLHS. Written as DNA, the CDR3 is TGTGCCAGTAGCGAGTGGGATTCGGGTTTCAAGCCCTATAATTCACCCCTCCACTCT.

J is TRBJ2-6 and V is TRBV7-6; either TRBD1 or TRBD2 may fit D (6 bases each). V was pared by 0 bases and J by 2 bases, with 14 bases between. Germline assignment: CDR1 SGHVS and CDR2 FNYEAQ. The CDR3 is 18 residues long. This CDR3 is CASSLATGAGPGANVLTF. The CDR3 nucleotides read TGTGCCAGCAGCTTAGCGACAGGAGCGGGCCCTGGGGCCAACGTCCTGACTTTC.

The rearrangement uses TRBV28 and TRBJ2-7; 8 bases align to TRBD1. The CDR3 runs to 13 residues. Germline CDR1 MDHEN, CDR2 SYDVKM. Unmatched junction bases numbered 1, after V lost 4 bases and J lost 2 bases. This CDR3 is CASSWTGTYEQYF. CDR3 nucleotide sequence: TGTGCCAGCAGTTGGACAGGGACCTACGAGCAGTACTTC.

This clonotype was seen more than once but under ten times. The V gene is TRBV11-2, the J gene TRBJ2-5; 12 bases map to TRBD2. The V gene's germline CDR1 is SGHAT and CDR2 FQNNGV. This CDR3 contains 17 residues. The ends lost 0 bases at V and 6 bases at J; junction bases unmatched: 8. The DNA for the CDR3 is TGTGCCAGCAGCTTAGATCTCGATACTAGCGGGGGGAAGACCCAGTACTTC. Translation gives CASSLDLDTSGGKTQYF.

This clonotype showed up just a few times. This CDR3 reads CASSNGNIGTEAFF. CDR3 nucleotides: TGTGCCAGCAGCAACGGTAATATAGGGACCGAAGCTTTCTTT. The genes are TRBV6-5 and TRBJ1-1; D is perhaps TRBD1 (5 bases). V lost 6 bases and J 8 bases, leaving 19 bases between the germline ends. Looked up from germline, CDR1 is MNHEY and CDR2 is SVGAGI. The CDR3 runs to 14 residues.

The V call is TRBV27, the J call TRBJ1-6; no clear D. Germline CDR1 is MNHEY and CDR2 is SMNVEV (reference sequence). V dropped 7 bases and J dropped 9 bases, with 19 bases sitting between them. The CDR3 spans 15 residues. CDR3 region: CASKAEEKRSSPLHF. CDR3 DNA sequence: TGTGCCAGCAAGGCCGAGGAAAAACGGAGTTCACCCCTCCACTTT.

This clonotype was counted only a few times. The J gene is TRBJ1-3, the V gene TRBV7-6; D not certain. This CDR3 contains 13 residues. The germline V gene has CDR1 SGHVS and CDR2 FNYEAQ. V was cut by 5 bases and J by 4 bases, with 9 bases left in between. Here the CDR3 reads CASSLPSGNTIYF. The CDR3 DNA sequence: TGTGCCAGCAGCCTACCTTCCGGAAACACCATATATTTT. Supplemented by reference TRBV7-6 and TRBJ1-3, the full variable domain reads GAGVSQSPRYKVTKRGQDVALRCDPISGHVSLYWYRQALGQGPEFLTYFNYEAQQDKSGLPNDRFSAERPEGSISTLTIQRTEQRDSAMYRCASSLPSGNTIYFGEGSWLTVV.

Many counts were recorded for this clonotype. This chain uses TRBV12-3 or TRBV12-4 with TRBJ1-5, with D hard to call. V was shortened by 6 bases and J by 2 bases, with 8 bases between the two germline ends. The CDR3 sequence is 13 residues long. The CDR3 sequence is CASSLRGNQPQHF. The CDR3 region has the DNA TGTGCCAGCAGCTTACGGGGCAATCAGCCCCAGCATTTT.

This clonotype was detected a few times. This rearrangement joins TRBV7-8 to TRBJ1-6; D unclear. CDR1 and CDR2 (germline): SGHVS, FQNEAQ. This CDR3 is 13 amino acids long. Trimming cost V 6 bases and J 6 bases, with 9 bases left between them. CDR3 DNA sequence: TGTGCCAGCAGTTTCCTTAGTAATTCACCCCTCCACTTT. Protein: CASSFLSNSPLHF.

The chain combines TRBV19 with TRBJ2-1; 15 bases are shared with TRBD2. This CDR3 has 18 amino acids. Germline CDR1 and CDR2: LNHDA and SQIVND (reference sequence). V was pared by 1 base and J by 8 bases, with 9 bases of the junction left unmatched. In DNA, the CDR3 is TGTGCCAGTAGTATAGTAGGACTAGCGGGAGGGCCTGGCGATGAGCAGTTCTTC. This translates into CASSIVGLAGGPGDEQFF.

The chain uses TRBV27 and TRBJ2-7; possible D gene TRBD1, 5 bases. The CDR3 totals 19 residues. V gave up 0 bases and J gave up 1 base, with 22 bases separating them. CDR1 and CDR2 from the germline V gene are MNHEY and SMNVEV (reference sequence). CDR3 loop: CASSLSGAAAAAWSYEQYF. The CDR3, as DNA: TGTGCCAGCAGTTTATCAGGGGCCGCAGCCGCCGCTTGGTCCTACGAGCAGTACTTC.

This clonotype was seen a few times. The genes are TRBV12-3 or TRBV12-4 and TRBJ1-2, with D possibly being TRBD1 (5 bases). V dropped 8 bases and J dropped 5 bases, with 18 bases sitting between them. This CDR3 spans 14 amino acids. The CDR3 DNA reads as TGTGCCAGCTCTCGGGCGGGGACCCCTTATGGCTACACCTTC. This translates into CASSRAGTPYGYTF.